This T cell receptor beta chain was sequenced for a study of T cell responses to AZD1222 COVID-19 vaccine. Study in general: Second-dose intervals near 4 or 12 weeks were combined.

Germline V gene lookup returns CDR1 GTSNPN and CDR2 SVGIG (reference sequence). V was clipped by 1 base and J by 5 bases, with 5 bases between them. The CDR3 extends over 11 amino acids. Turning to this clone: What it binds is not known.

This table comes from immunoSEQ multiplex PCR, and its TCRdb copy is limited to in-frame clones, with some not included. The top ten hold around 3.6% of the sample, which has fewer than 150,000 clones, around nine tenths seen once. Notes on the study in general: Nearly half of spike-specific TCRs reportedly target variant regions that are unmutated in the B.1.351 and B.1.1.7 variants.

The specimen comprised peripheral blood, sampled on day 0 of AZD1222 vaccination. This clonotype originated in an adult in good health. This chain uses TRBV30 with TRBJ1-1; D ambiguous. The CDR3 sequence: CAWSEVTEAFF. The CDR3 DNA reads TGTGCCTGGAGTGAGGTGACTGAAGCTTTCTTT.